The source of this TCR beta chain is a study of Graves' ophthalmopathy and Graves' hyperthyroidism. Study context: The collection of peripheral blood took place at initial diagnosis, before any treatment.

Researchers took RNA transcripts and amplified TCR beta CDR3 regions from them. RT-PCR with HTBI primers came first, then second-round multiplex PCR. TCRdb called the multiplex PCR reads again in MiXCR, with one record for every CDR3 protein. This sample carries around 170,000 distinct CDR3 sequences, 30% to 45% of them seen once, and the ten largest clones take 5.8%. There are many counts of this clonotype. Antigen: not known. Disease in donors with ophthalmopathy had moderate-to-severe activity, CAS ≥3, NOSPECS ≥4 and under 3 months' duration. The CDR3 has 12 residues. V was clipped by 2 bases and J by 8 bases, with 9 bases between them. Germline V CDR1 and CDR2: MDHEN, SYDVKM. Findings of the study overall: Blood contained most expanded thyroid clonotypes exceeding 0.001 frequency. Ophthalmopathy was separated from stable hyperthyroidism by a 13-signature model with about 86% sensitivity and over 70% specificity.

Specimen: peripheral blood. The chain employs TRBV28 and TRBJ1-2; D call uncertain. The TCR originated in a woman between 35 and 50 years old with Graves' ophthalmopathy. CDR3 coding DNA: TGTGCCAGCAGTTTACAACAGATAGGCTACACCTTC. It is translated as CASSLQQIGYTF.